These 28 T cell receptor beta chains share one sample of origin, sequenced in a study of neurological immune-mediated disorders. TCRdb used MiXCR to reprocess the 5' RACE reads, holding one entry per CDR3 protein. The top ten hold 2.2% of the sample, which has 60,000 to 85,000 distinct CDR3 sequences, 5% to 6% seen once. Sequenced input: PBMCs. The receptor set was obtained from a woman in her 30s with multiple sclerosis.

A few counts support this clonotype. J is TRBJ2-3 and V is TRBV28, with D hard to call. Per germline, CDR1 MDHEN and CDR2 SYDVKM. The CDR3 runs 13 residues. V was cut by 1 base and J by 2 bases, with 4 bases left in between. CDR3 nucleotides: TGTGCCAGCAGTTTATTGGCCACAGATACGCAGTATTTT. Its protein is CASSLLATDTQYF.

This chain uses TRBV7-3 with TRBJ1-1, with TRBD1 matching over 10 bases. Germline V gene lookup returns CDR1 SGHTA and CDR2 FQGTGA. Trimming took 0 bases from V and 5 from J; bases not matched to a gene: 0. This CDR3 has 14 amino acids. The CDR3 here is CASSLTGQGTEAFF. The CDR3 region has the DNA TGTGCCAGCAGCTTAACGGGACAGGGGACTGAAGCTTTCTTT.

This clonotype was picked up many times. The V call is TRBV5-1, the J call TRBJ2-1, with D maybe TRBD2 (6 bases). Germline CDR1 and CDR2: SGHRS and YFSETQ. The CDR3 runs 17 residues. The ends were cut back, 3 bases at V and 6 bases at J, with 22 bases in the middle. CDR3 sequence: CASSWPLGASAPNEQFF. CDR3 in DNA: TGCGCCAGCAGCTGGCCCCTCGGGGCTAGCGCGCCCAATGAGCAGTTCTTC.

The chain has TRBV7-6 and TRBJ2-2; tentatively, D is TRBD1 or TRBD2 (5 bases each). Trimming shortened V by 1 base and J by 0 bases, and 9 bases separated the two germline ends. This CDR3 has 16 amino acids. CDR1 is SGHVS and CDR2 is FNYEAQ in the germline V gene. The CDR3 bases are TGTGCCAGCAGCTTAGTTGGGACGGCGAACACCGGGGAGCTGTTTTTT. Encoded protein: CASSLVGTANTGELFF.

The chain carries TRBV7-8 and TRBJ2-5; 11 bases are a match to TRBD2. This CDR3 is built from 16 residues. V lost 4 bases, J lost 6 bases, and 10 bases stayed unmatched. Per germline, CDR1 SGHVS and CDR2 FQNEAQ. CDR3 DNA: TGTGCCAGCAGCTCCGGACGACTAGCGGGAATGCAGACCCAGTACTTC. It encodes CASSSGRLAGMQTQYF.

The sample holds many counts of this clonotype. V usage is TRBV19 and J usage is TRBJ2-1, with D maybe TRBD1 (5 bases). In germline, CDR1 is LNHDA, CDR2 SQIVND (reference sequence). Trimming shortened V by 5 bases and J by 5 bases, and 7 bases separated the two germline ends. This CDR3 has 12 residues. CDR3 residues: CASSFRDNEQFF. The CDR3 DNA reads as TGTGCCAGTAGTTTCAGGGACAATGAGCAGTTCTTC.

This clonotype was counted many times. The chain employs TRBV20-1 and TRBJ2-5, with TRBD1 identical over 8 bases. Germline CDR1 and CDR2: DFQATT and SNEGSKA (reference sequence). The CDR3 runs 13 residues. V shed 5 bases, J shed 3 bases, and the junction held 5 bases outside the gene matches. The CDR3 bases are TGCAGTGCTCGGACAGGGCTTAAAGAGACCCAGTACTTC. Translation: CSARTGLKETQYF.

This clonotype was picked up a small number of times. V and J are TRBV11-2 and TRBJ2-3; D is uncertain. Germline assignment: CDR1 SGHAT and CDR2 FQNNGV. Trimming cost V 5 bases and J 0 bases, with 12 bases left between them. The CDR3 covers 15 residues. The CDR3 protein is CASSPSEISTDTQYF. The CDR3 bases are TGTGCCAGCAGCCCGTCGGAGATTAGCACAGATACGCAGTATTTT.

By its share, this clonotype is medium-sized. The rearrangement uses TRBV5-1 and TRBJ2-3; D uncertain. Looked up from germline, CDR1 is SGHRS and CDR2 is YFSETQ. Deletions cut 1 base from V and 2 bases from J, with 8 bases between. The CDR3 consists of 14 residues. As DNA, the CDR3 is TGCGCCAGCAGCTTGCAGGAGACCACAGATACGCAGTATTTT. Amino acid sequence: CASSLQETTDTQYF.

This clonotype appeared many times. The V and J genes are TRBV27 and TRBJ2-2, with D tentatively TRBD2 (6 bases). V was clipped by 5 bases and J by 3 bases, with 10 bases between them. The length of the CDR3 is 14 residues. The germline gives CDR1 MNHEY, CDR2 SMNVEV (reference sequence). DNA for the CDR3: TGTGCCAGCAGTCGGGGGTGGGACACCGGGGAGCTGTTTTTT. Translation: CASSRGWDTGELFF.

Many counts were recorded for this clonotype. This chain links TRBV20-1 with TRBJ2-3; TRBD2 matches 11 bases. The CDR3 has 15 residues. The germline V gene has CDR1 DFQATT and CDR2 SNEGSKA (reference sequence). Trimming removed 5 bases from V and 2 bases from J; junction bases left unmatched: 6. The chain's CDR3 is CSAGIAGGPTDTQYF. The CDR3 DNA follows: TGCAGTGCTGGCATAGCGGGAGGGCCCACAGATACGCAGTATTTT.

This clonotype occurred many times. The chain is built from TRBV12-3 or TRBV12-4 and TRBJ2-3, with TRBD2 matching 10 bases. V trimming: 2 bases; J trimming: 4 bases; junction bases outside the gene matches: 6. This CDR3 is 16 amino acids long. The CDR3 sequence: CASSLTTSGESDTQYF. The CDR3 DNA is TGTGCCAGCAGTTTAACTACTAGCGGGGAGTCAGATACGCAGTATTTT.

The table lists this clonotype with many counts. The chain recombines TRBV20-1 with TRBJ2-7; TRBD2 agrees at 7 bases. The CDR3 consists of 14 residues. The trim removed 1 base at V and 4 bases at J, leaving 7 bases unmatched. In germline, CDR1 is DFQATT, CDR2 SNEGSKA (reference sequence). CDR3 sequence (DNA): TGCAGTGCTAGAGTGGGCGGGAGCTCATACGAGCAGTACTTC. Translation: CSARVGGSSYEQYF.

The table lists this clonotype with many counts. The chain couples TRBV27 to TRBJ2-1, with TRBD1 identical over 8 bases. CDR1 is MNHEY, CDR2 SMNVEV, per germline (reference sequence). V lost 5 bases, J lost 4 bases, and 13 bases stayed unmatched. CDR3 length: 17 residues. The CDR3 sequence is CASSHPQGAEGYNEQFF. The CDR3, as DNA: TGTGCCAGCAGTCACCCTCAGGGGGCTGAGGGATACAATGAGCAGTTCTTC.

This clonotype was recorded many times. The chain has TRBV20-1 and TRBJ2-5; no definite D call. The ends were cut back, 3 bases at V and 5 bases at J, with 10 bases in the middle. CDR1 DFQATT and CDR2 SNEGSKA come from the germline V gene (reference sequence). The CDR3 consists of 12 residues. In nucleotides, the CDR3 is TGCAGTGCTAGCGTGGTGCAGGAGACCCAGTACTTC. Amino acid sequence: CSASVVQETQYF.

The chain couples TRBV24-1 to TRBJ1-1; possibly TRBD1 for D (5 bases). The CDR3 runs to 14 residues. Between the trimmed V and J ends, which lost 7 bases and 6 bases, there was a span of 17 bases. The germline CDR1 and CDR2 sequences are KGHDR and SFDVKD. CDR3 nucleotides: TGTGCCACCAGCGATGTCACTGACAGTGCTGAAGCTTTCTTT. Translated, it gives CATSDVTDSAEAFF.

In its sample, this clonotype was seen many times. The chain couples TRBV20-1 to TRBJ2-1, with D perhaps matching TRBD1 or TRBD2 (5 bases each). Germline values: CDR1 DFQATT, CDR2 SNEGSKA (reference sequence). The CDR3 has 16 amino acids. Trimming removed 3 bases from V and 0 bases from J, with 15 bases in between. CDR3 sequence reads: CSASGDPSSSYNEQFF. CDR3 nucleotides: TGCAGTGCTAGCGGGGACCCATCGAGCTCCTACAATGAGCAGTTCTTC.

This clonotype showed up many times. The gene calls are TRBV18 and TRBJ2-2, with 8 nucleotides matching TRBD2. This CDR3 has 15 residues. Germline V CDR1 and CDR2: KGHSH, LQKENI. J gave up 3 bases and V 3 bases, and 3 bases lay outside the gene matches. This chain's CDR3 is CASSPGTRYTGELFF. The CDR3 DNA reads TGTGCCAGCTCACCGGGGACTAGATACACCGGGGAGCTGTTTTTT.

The table lists this clonotype with many counts. The rearrangement joins TRBV20-1 to TRBJ1-2, with a possible D match to TRBD1 (6 bases). Trimming took 0 bases from V and 1 from J, leaving 15 bases between them. CDR1 and CDR2 from the germline V gene are DFQATT and SNEGSKA (reference sequence). This CDR3 region has 16 residues. CDR3 nucleotide sequence: TGCAGTGCTAGAGATTTGGAGGGGGACCTTAACTATGGCTACACCTTC. Residues: CSARDLEGDLNYGYTF.

V gene TRBV10-3 combines with J gene TRBJ2-7, with 12 bases identical to TRBD2. Germline V gives CDR1 ENHRY, CDR2 SYGVKD. The CDR3 length is 16 residues. Unmatched junction bases numbered 7, after V lost 5 bases and J lost 2 bases. The CDR3 DNA reads TGTGCCATCAGTCATCCGGGACTAGCGGGCACCTACGAGCAGTACTTC. Its translation is CAISHPGLAGTYEQYF.

The rearrangement links TRBV12-3 or TRBV12-4 to TRBJ1-3, with D hard to call. Trimming took 5 bases from V and 0 from J, leaving 5 bases between them. The CDR3 spans 13 residues. The CDR3 coding sequence is TGTGCCAGCAGTCCGGCCTCTGGAAACACCATATATTTT. It translates to CASSPASGNTIYF.

The sample holds many counts of this clonotype. This sequence joins TRBV7-9 and TRBJ2-1; 10 nucleotides agree with TRBD2. In germline, CDR1 is SEHNR, CDR2 FQNEAQ (reference sequence). V lost 0 bases and J lost 5; bases outside the gene matches: 1. This CDR3 is built from 15 residues. This CDR3 is CASSLASGRDNEQFF. In nucleotides, the CDR3 is TGTGCCAGCAGCTTAGCCAGCGGGAGGGACAATGAGCAGTTCTTC. The variable domain in full, completed from reference TRBV7-9 and TRBJ2-1, reads DTGVSQNPRHKITKRGQNVTFRCDPISEHNRLYWYRQTLGQGPEFLTYFQNEAQLEKSRLLSDRFSAERPKGSFSTLEIQRTEQGDSAMYLCASSLASGRDNEQFFGPGTRLTVL.

This clonotype was seen repeatedly, ten times or more. Here the CDR3 reads CSARASMDTEAFF. The CDR3 region has the DNA TGCAGTGCTAGAGCCAGCATGGACACTGAAGCTTTCTTT. The chain uses TRBV20-1 and TRBJ1-1; no clear D gene. The CDR3 totals 13 residues. CDR1 is DFQATT and CDR2 is SNEGSKA in the germline V gene (reference sequence). V lost 1 base, J lost 3 bases, and 9 bases lay in between.

This clonotype was recorded at least ten times. The chain uses TRBV7-8 and TRBJ1-2, with D unclear. Per germline, CDR1 SGHVS and CDR2 FQNEAQ. The CDR3 extends over 14 amino acids. The V and J ends lost 5 bases and 4 bases respectively, with 14 bases between them. The CDR3: CASSPNELSYGYTF. In nucleotides, the CDR3 is TGTGCCAGCAGCCCCAACGAGTTATCCTATGGCTACACCTTC. The entire variable domain, with the rest obtained from reference TRBV7-8 and TRBJ1-2, is as follows: GAGVSQSPRYKVAKRGQDVALRCDPISGHVSLFWYQQALGQGPEFLTYFQNEAQLDKSGLPSDRFFAERPEGSVSTLKIQRTQQEDSAVYLCASSPNELSYGYTFGSGTRLTVV.

This clonotype has at least ten counts. The chain is built from TRBV5-6 and TRBJ1-2; TRBD1 agrees at 9 bases. CDR3 length: 15 amino acids. V was pared by 4 bases and J by 5 bases, with 9 bases of the junction left unmatched. Looked up from germline, CDR1 is SGHDT and CDR2 is YYEEEE. This CDR3 reads CASSPRTGAVYGYTF. CDR3 bases: TGTGCCAGCAGCCCCCGGACAGGGGCGGTATATGGCTACACCTTC.

This clonotype came up many times. The rearrangement joins TRBV5-1 to TRBJ2-5; 9 bases align to TRBD2. Germline CDR1 reads SGHRS; CDR2 reads YFSETQ. CDR3 length: 16 residues. V shed 0 bases and J 0 bases; nucleotides not matched to a gene: 3. CDR3 nucleotides: TGCGCCAGCAGCTTGGGAGCGGGGGGCAACCAAGAGACCCAGTACTTC. It is translated as CASSLGAGGNQETQYF.

This clonotype was seen repeatedly, ten times or more. The CDR3 nucleotides are TGTGCCAGCAGTTTAGGGGGCCCGGGCACTGAAGCTTTCTTT. It encodes CASSLGGPGTEAFF. The chain links TRBV12-3 or TRBV12-4 to TRBJ1-1; D may be TRBD1 (5 bases). The V gene lost 1 base and the J gene lost 4 bases, with 10 bases spanning the gap. CDR3 length: 14 amino acids.

Remarks on this clonotype: The junction departs from the called germline gene at one end, perhaps through a read error. The chain couples TRBV6-1 to TRBJ1-2; D gene ambiguous. The CDR3 has 17 amino acids. Germline V gene data show CDR1 as MNHNS and CDR2 as SASEGT. The DNA for the CDR3 is TGTGCCAACAACGAACAGAGGGCGAGACGGAATAACTATGGTTACACCTTC. Residues: CANNEQRARRNNYGYTF.